Listed below are T cell receptor beta chains from one sample, sequenced in a study of blood T cells in healthy people across ages. TCRdb redid the calling of the 5' RACE reads with MiXCR, one entry per CDR3 protein. The sample yields about 780,000 distinct CDR3 sequences, 35% to 60% seen once. Sequenced material: blood. The source is a man aged 80 or over in good health. Both conserved end residues are part of each CDR3. The order of the fields is CDR3 length, D gene, J gene, V gene, clone size, CDR3 protein, CDR3 DNA. D genes are given only for firm matches. Where a row states a size, it is once, few, many or the class of an expanded clone; other rows omit it.

15	-	TRBJ1-4	TRBV5-5	-	CASSPPPGDNEKLFF	TGTGCCAGCAGCCCCCCCCCAGGGGATAACGAAAAACTGTTTTTT
17	TRBD2	TRBJ2-2	TRBV7-2	-	CASSRTSGRAEAGELFF	TGTGCCAGCAGCCGGACTAGCGGGAGGGCTGAGGCCGGGGAGCTGTTTTTT
15	TRBD1	TRBJ2-7	TRBV6-2/TRBV6-3	-	CASSHPGQGTYEQYF	TGTGCCAGCAGCCACCCGGGACAGGGGACCTACGAGCAGTACTTC
18	TRBD2	TRBJ2-1	TRBV4-2	many	CASSQDPPGTSRANEQFF	TGTGCCAGCAGCCAAGACCCCCCCGGGACTAGTAGGGCCAATGAGCAGTTCTTC
15	TRBD1	TRBJ2-2	TRBV5-5	-	CASSHRGENTGELFF	TGTGCCAGCAGCCACAGGGGAGAGAACACCGGGGAGCTGTTTTTT
17	TRBD1	TRBJ1-5	TRBV7-9	-	CASSSQGQGALHQPQHF	TGTGCCAGCAGCTCCCAGGGACAGGGGGCGCTTCATCAGCCCCAGCATTTT
16	TRBD2	TRBJ2-3	TRBV12-3/TRBV12-4	-	CASSLVAGGPADTQYF	TGTGCCAGCAGTTTGGTGGCGGGAGGGCCTGCAGATACGCAGTATTTT
16	TRBD2	TRBJ2-1	TRBV10-3	few	CAISGGLAGGPVEQFF	TGTGCCATCAGTGGGGGACTAGCGGGAGGGCCGGTGGAGCAGTTCTTC
13	TRBD2	TRBJ2-3	TRBV20-1	few	CSAMAGALDTQYF	TGCAGTGCTATGGCGGGAGCGTTAGATACGCAGTATTTT
16	TRBD2	TRBJ2-5	TRBV4-2	-	CASSQRSAGVQETQYF	TGTGCCAGCAGCCAAAGGTCAGCGGGGGTGCAAGAGACCCAGTACTTC
14	TRBD1	TRBJ2-7	TRBV10-3	-	CAISPPGQGREQYF	TGTGCCATCAGCCCCCCCGGACAGGGCCGCGAGCAGTACTTC
14	-	TRBJ2-5	TRBV9	-	CASSVAPTVETQYF	TGTGCCAGCAGCGTCGCCCCGACCGTAGAGACCCAGTACTTC
11	-	TRBJ2-7	TRBV6-2/TRBV6-3	-	CASSMGNEQYF	TGTGCCAGCAGTATGGGCAACGAGCAGTACTTC
14	-	TRBJ2-5	TRBV7-2	-	CASNFEGGAETQYF	TGTGCCAGCAATTTTGAGGGGGGGGCGGAGACCCAGTACTTC
13	-	TRBJ2-7	TRBV10-3	-	CAISPANSYEQYF	TGTGCCATCAGCCCCGCGAACTCCTACGAGCAGTACTTC
17	-	TRBJ1-1	TRBV5-1	-	CASSYTGPGYTGTEAFF	TGCGCCAGCAGCTACACGGGGCCAGGTTATACGGGGACTGAAGCTTTCTTT
16	-	TRBJ2-5	TRBV5-1	-	CASSTQGGSPSETQYF	TGCGCCAGCAGCACCCAGGGGGGGAGCCCTTCAGAGACCCAGTACTTC
16	TRBD1	TRBJ2-7	TRBV12-3/TRBV12-4	-	CASSSRSGTGSYEQYF	TGTGCCAGCAGTTCAAGGTCCGGGACAGGGTCCTATGAGCAGTACTTC
16	TRBD2	TRBJ2-1	TRBV5-6	-	CASSLGGPAGVTEQFF	TGCGCCAGCAGCTTGGGCGGACCAGCGGGGGTTACTGAGCAGTTCTTC
17	TRBD2	TRBJ2-7	TRBV15	many	CATSEGLAGGVSYEQYF	TGTGCCACCAGCGAGGGACTAGCGGGAGGAGTCTCCTACGAGCAGTACTTC
14	TRBD1	TRBJ1-2	TRBV20-1	-	CSARAGQAFYGYTF	TGCAGTGCTAGGGCCGGACAGGCATTCTATGGCTACACCTTC
17	TRBD2	TRBJ2-3	TRBV13	-	CASSSLLAGESSNTQYF	TGTGCCAGCAGCTCGCTACTAGCGGGAGAATCATCAAATACGCAGTATTTT
14	-	TRBJ2-5	TRBV5-1	-	CASSTGTYYNEQYF	TGCGCCAGCAGCACCGGGACTTATTACAATGAGCAGTACTTC
15	-	TRBJ2-1	TRBV4-3	few	CASSQDLSGRNEQFF	TGCGCCAGCAGCCAAGATCTCAGCGGCAGGAATGAGCAGTTCTTC